This is a list of T cell receptor beta chains from one sample in a study of blood T cell repertoires in COVID-19. Repertoires were generated with immunoSEQ multiplex PCR, while TCRdb's copy carries only in-frame clones and drops some. In the table there are some 300,000 clones, roughly 90% of which are singletons. Sequencing was done on a sample of PBMCs or T cells enriched from blood (not recorded which). Receptors were obtained from a woman aged 18-29 years with acute COVID-19. CDR3s include the opening cysteine and the closing phenylalanine or tryptophan. D genes are given only for firm matches. Expanded clones are given a class, and other clones once, few, many or no size at all.

size: .; J: TRBJ2-3; D: .; V: TRBV12-3/TRBV12-4; DNA: TGTGCCAGCAGGCTGTCCGGGGGTACGCAGTATTTT; CDR3: CASRLSGGTQYF
size: .; J: TRBJ2-5; D: TRBD2; V: TRBV4-1; DNA: TGCGCCAGCAGCCAAGAAATTAGGCCGGCGGGAGGAGGAGAGACCCAGTACTTC; CDR3: CASSQEIRPAGGGETQYF
size: .; J: TRBJ1-1; D: TRBD1; V: TRBV30; DNA: TGTGCCTGGAGTCGACAGGGGTACACTGAAGCTTTCTTT; CDR3: CAWSRQGYTEAFF
size: .; J: TRBJ1-4; D: TRBD1; V: TRBV28; DNA: TGTGCCAGCAGTTTCCCAGGGGGATTGGGTGAAAAACTGTTTTTT; CDR3: CASSFPGGLGEKLFF
size: once; J: TRBJ2-7; D: TRBD1; V: TRBV7-3; DNA: TGTGCCAGCAGCTCGAGGGACAGGGGATACGAGCAGTACTTC; CDR3: CASSSRDRGYEQYF
size: .; J: TRBJ1-1; D: .; V: TRBV7-9; DNA: TGTGCCAGCAGCTTCTTGCGGGGCTTGAACACTGAAGCTTTCTTT; CDR3: CASSFLRGLNTEAFF
size: .; J: TRBJ2-1; D: .; V: TRBV28; DNA: TGTGCCAGCGGAACGCAGGGGAGGGATGAGCAGTTCTTC; CDR3: CASGTQGRDEQFF
size: .; J: TRBJ2-3; D: TRBD2; V: TRBV27; DNA: TGTGCCAGCAGTTTCGGGACTAGCCGAGCAGATACGCAGTATTTT; CDR3: CASSFGTSRADTQYF
size: .; J: TRBJ2-1; D: .; V: TRBV30; DNA: TGTGCCTGGAGCCCGCGCAATGAGCAGTTCTTC; CDR3: CAWSPRNEQFF
size: once; J: TRBJ1-1; D: .; V: TRBV6-4; DNA: TGTGCCAGCAGTGACTCGCCGACCGCGGACACTGAAGCTTTCTTT; CDR3: CASSDSPTADTEAFF
size: .; J: TRBJ2-7; D: .; V: TRBV6-4; DNA: TGTGCCAGCAGATACGACAGATACCACCTCTACGAGCAGTACTTC; CDR3: CASRYDRYHLYEQYF
size: few; J: TRBJ1-4; D: TRBD1; V: TRBV29-1; DNA: TGCAGCGTCGCAGGGACAGGCCTTAATGAAAAACTGTTTTTT; CDR3: CSVAGTGLNEKLFF
size: .; J: TRBJ2-1; D: TRBD2; V: TRBV7-3; DNA: TGTGCCAGCAGCTTAACGGCCAGCGGGAGTACGGATGAGCAGTTCTTC; CDR3: CASSLTASGSTDEQFF
size: .; J: TRBJ2-7; D: TRBD2; V: TRBV10-3; DNA: TGTGCCATCAGGCCTAGCGGGATCTTCGACGAGCAGTACTTC; CDR3: CAIRPSGIFDEQYF
size: few; J: TRBJ2-7; D: TRBD2; V: TRBV7-2; DNA: TGTGCCAGCAGCCTTAGCGGGAAAGACTACGAGCAGTACTTC; CDR3: CASSLSGKDYEQYF
size: .; J: TRBJ1-1; D: .; V: TRBV11-3; DNA: TGTGCCTCCTCCCAGACGCGGGGGAGAACTGAAGCTTTCTTT; CDR3: CASSQTRGRTEAFF
size: .; J: TRBJ2-5; D: .; V: TRBV7-9; DNA: TGTGCCAGCAGCTTAGATGAGGGAGGGACCCAGTACTTC; CDR3: CASSLDEGGTQYF